This is a list of T cell receptor beta chains from one sample in a study of T cell repertoires in cytomegalovirus infection. TCRdb used MiXCR to reprocess the reads, holding one entry per CDR3 protein. The table records approximately 500,000 distinct CDR3 sequences, 15% to 20% of them present only once. Sequences were obtained from CD8+ T cells from PBMCs. All receptors come from a human donor in good health (CMV status not recorded). Some clones in this sample may be carry-over from other donors' samples. Both conserved end residues are part of each CDR3. Fields, in order: clone size, V gene, J gene, D gene, CDR3 protein, CDR3 DNA. A D gene is named only where the DNA matches it firmly. For some rows the clone size is stated as once, few or many, or as a class when expanded; others skip it.

clone size: many; V gene: TRBV27; J gene: TRBJ1-2; D gene: -; CDR3 protein: CASSLRGGGNYGYTF; CDR3 DNA: TGTGCCAGCAGTTTAAGGGGGGGGGGAAACTATGGCTACACCTTC
clone size: -; V gene: TRBV15; J gene: TRBJ2-7; D gene: TRBD2; CDR3 protein: CATSRGASGNYEQYF; CDR3 DNA: TGTGCCACCAGCAGAGGGGCTAGCGGTAATTACGAGCAGTACTTC
clone size: -; V gene: TRBV3-1; J gene: TRBJ2-4; D gene: TRBD2; CDR3 protein: CASSEREAGPEKDIQYF; CDR3 DNA: TGTGCCAGCAGCGAAAGGGAAGCGGGGCCGGAGAAAGACATTCAGTACTTC
clone size: -; V gene: TRBV2; J gene: TRBJ1-2; D gene: -; CDR3 protein: CALWGGAVGGYTF; CDR3 DNA: TGTGCCCTGTGGGGAGGGGCCGTCGGGGGCTACACCTTC
clone size: -; V gene: TRBV6-1; J gene: TRBJ1-5; D gene: -; CDR3 protein: CASSEYRATNQPQHF; CDR3 DNA: TGTGCCAGCAGTGAATACAGGGCAACCAATCAGCCCCAGCATTTT
clone size: few; V gene: TRBV5-6; J gene: TRBJ1-1; D gene: -; CDR3 protein: CASSRWGLTEAFF; CDR3 DNA: TGTGCCAGCAGCCGCTGGGGATTGACTGAAGCTTTCTTT
clone size: -; V gene: TRBV4-2; J gene: TRBJ1-4; D gene: -; CDR3 protein: CASSQSGKLFF; CDR3 DNA: TGTGCCAGCAGCCAATCAGGGAAACTGTTTTTT
clone size: -; V gene: TRBV2; J gene: TRBJ1-2; D gene: -; CDR3 protein: CASSFPKWGAPNYGYTF; CDR3 DNA: TGTGCCAGCAGCTTCCCCAAGTGGGGGGCGCCTAACTATGGCTACACCTTC
clone size: few; V gene: TRBV7-9; J gene: TRBJ2-1; D gene: -; CDR3 protein: CASSPGRMIEVYNEQFF; CDR3 DNA: TGTGCCAGCAGCCCTGGACGGATGATAGAAGTATACAATGAGCAGTTCTTC
clone size: -; V gene: TRBV19; J gene: TRBJ1-2; D gene: -; CDR3 protein: CASSIEGDRTRGYTF; CDR3 DNA: TGTGCCAGTAGTATAGAGGGCGACAGGACACGAGGCTACACCTTC
clone size: few; V gene: TRBV9; J gene: TRBJ1-1; D gene: TRBD1; CDR3 protein: CASSASGTVTEAFF; CDR3 DNA: TGTGCCAGCAGCGCCTCCGGGACAGTCACTGAAGCTTTCTTT
clone size: many; V gene: TRBV4-2; J gene: TRBJ2-2; D gene: -; CDR3 protein: CASSQPGEDGELFF; CDR3 DNA: TGTGCCAGCAGCCAACCGGGAGAAGACGGGGAGCTGTTTTTT
clone size: -; V gene: TRBV3-1; J gene: TRBJ2-1; D gene: -; CDR3 protein: CASSQGPTIYDEQFF; CDR3 DNA: TGTGCCAGCAGCCAAGGCCCGACTATTTACGATGAGCAGTTCTTC
clone size: many; V gene: TRBV6-5; J gene: TRBJ1-2; D gene: -; CDR3 protein: CASSYTAEGGGYGYTF; CDR3 DNA: TGTGCCAGCAGTTACACAGCAGAGGGAGGAGGATATGGCTACACCTTC
clone size: many; V gene: TRBV4-1; J gene: TRBJ2-1; D gene: -; CDR3 protein: CASSQEESAINEQFF; CDR3 DNA: TGCGCCAGCAGCCAAGAAGAGAGCGCGATCAATGAGCAGTTCTTC
clone size: many; V gene: TRBV12-3/TRBV12-4; J gene: TRBJ2-3; D gene: TRBD2; CDR3 protein: CASRLLAGSTDTQYF; CDR3 DNA: TGTGCCAGCAGGCTGCTAGCGGGGAGCACAGATACGCAGTATTTT
clone size: many; V gene: TRBV7-9; J gene: TRBJ2-7; D gene: -; CDR3 protein: CASSRATYEQYF; CDR3 DNA: TGTGCCAGCAGTCGGGCCACCTACGAGCAGTACTTC
clone size: many; V gene: TRBV11-2; J gene: TRBJ1-2; D gene: -; CDR3 protein: CASSNLLGPNYGYTF; CDR3 DNA: TGTGCCAGCAGCAATTTGCTCGGACCTAACTATGGCTACACCTTC
clone size: few; V gene: TRBV4-1; J gene: TRBJ2-3; D gene: -; CDR3 protein: CASSQELEGDTQYF; CDR3 DNA: TGTGCCAGCAGCCAAGAATTGGAGGGAGATACGCAGTATTTT
clone size: few; V gene: TRBV28; J gene: TRBJ2-1; D gene: TRBD2; CDR3 protein: CASSLGNSWRESNEQFF; CDR3 DNA: TGTGCCAGCAGTTTGGGCAACTCGTGGCGGGAGTCCAATGAGCAGTTCTTC
clone size: many; V gene: TRBV11-2; J gene: TRBJ2-7; D gene: -; CDR3 protein: CASSLNSEQYF; CDR3 DNA: TGTGCCAGCAGCTTAAATTCCGAGCAGTACTTC
clone size: -; V gene: TRBV5-1; J gene: TRBJ2-1; D gene: TRBD2; CDR3 protein: CASSFGGARHEQFF; CDR3 DNA: TGCGCCAGCAGCTTCGGGGGGGCCAGGCATGAGCAGTTCTTC
clone size: -; V gene: TRBV2; J gene: TRBJ1-2; D gene: -; CDR3 protein: CARHSLSGYTF; CDR3 DNA: TGTGCCAGACACAGTTTAAGCGGCTACACCTTC
clone size: few; V gene: TRBV9; J gene: TRBJ2-1; D gene: -; CDR3 protein: CASSVRGTLDEQFF; CDR3 DNA: TGTGCCAGCAGCGTCAGGGGGACTCTGGATGAGCAGTTCTTC
clone size: -; V gene: TRBV6-1; J gene: TRBJ2-7; D gene: TRBD2; CDR3 protein: CASRPGRGSLPYEQYF; CDR3 DNA: TGTGCCAGCAGGCCCGGGAGGGGATCTCTTCCCTACGAGCAGTACTTC
clone size: many; V gene: TRBV6-1; J gene: TRBJ2-7; D gene: -; CDR3 protein: CASSDMGKRFPYEQYF; CDR3 DNA: TGTGCCAGCAGTGATATGGGAAAGAGGTTCCCCTACGAGCAGTACTTC
clone size: -; V gene: TRBV28; J gene: TRBJ2-7; D gene: -; CDR3 protein: CASSPQTEVEYF; CDR3 DNA: TGTGCCAGCAGTCCCCAGACAGAAGTCGAGTACTTC
clone size: few; V gene: TRBV28; J gene: TRBJ2-3; D gene: -; CDR3 protein: CASNGFGEAPADTQYF; CDR3 DNA: TGTGCCAGCAACGGGTTCGGGGAGGCTCCAGCAGATACGCAGTATTTT
clone size: many; V gene: TRBV11-2; J gene: TRBJ2-5; D gene: TRBD1; CDR3 protein: CASSPALDRQETQYF; CDR3 DNA: TGTGCCAGCAGCCCAGCCCTGGACAGGCAAGAGACCCAGTACTTC
clone size: few; V gene: TRBV29-1; J gene: TRBJ2-7; D gene: -; CDR3 protein: CSVGRGTSTYEQYF; CDR3 DNA: TGCAGCGTTGGGAGAGGGACTTCAACCTACGAGCAGTACTTC
clone size: -; V gene: TRBV12-5; J gene: TRBJ1-2; D gene: -; CDR3 protein: CASGLGPAGVNDYGYTF; CDR3 DNA: TGTGCTAGTGGTTTGGGACCCGCAGGGGTTAACGACTATGGCTACACCTTC
clone size: many; V gene: TRBV12-3/TRBV12-4; J gene: TRBJ2-7; D gene: -; CDR3 protein: CASTPRASYEQYF; CDR3 DNA: TGTGCCAGCACTCCCCGTGCGTCCTACGAGCAGTACTTC
clone size: many; V gene: TRBV6-1; J gene: TRBJ2-5; D gene: -; CDR3 protein: CASSEFGGEETQYF; CDR3 DNA: TGTGCCAGCAGTGAATTTGGAGGGGAAGAGACCCAGTACTTC
clone size: -; V gene: TRBV19; J gene: TRBJ2-7; D gene: -; CDR3 protein: CASRAGESEQYF; CDR3 DNA: TGTGCCAGTAGGGCCGGGGAAAGCGAGCAGTACTTC
clone size: many; V gene: TRBV7-9; J gene: TRBJ2-3; D gene: -; CDR3 protein: CASSQGIGRDTQYF; CDR3 DNA: TGTGCCAGCAGCCAGGGGATCGGGCGAGATACGCAGTATTTT
clone size: -; V gene: TRBV4-1; J gene: TRBJ2-2; D gene: -; CDR3 protein: CASSPLGPPGTGELFF; CDR3 DNA: TGCGCCAGCAGCCCCTTAGGCCCTCCGGGGACCGGGGAGCTGTTTTTT
clone size: -; V gene: TRBV11-2; J gene: TRBJ1-2; D gene: -; CDR3 protein: CASSLGWDGAYGYTF; CDR3 DNA: TGTGCCAGCAGCTTAGGATGGGACGGTGCCTATGGCTACACCTTC
clone size: many; V gene: TRBV18; J gene: TRBJ2-7; D gene: -; CDR3 protein: CASSHLDEQYF; CDR3 DNA: TGTGCCAGCTCACATTTAGACGAGCAGTACTTC
clone size: many; V gene: TRBV7-9; J gene: TRBJ2-7; D gene: -; CDR3 protein: CASSLDFDEQYF; CDR3 DNA: TGTGCCAGCAGCTTAGATTTCGACGAGCAGTACTTC
clone size: many; V gene: TRBV25-1; J gene: TRBJ2-1; D gene: -; CDR3 protein: CASKGGGGWNEQFF; CDR3 DNA: TGTGCCAGCAAGGGCGGTGGGGGGTGGAATGAGCAGTTCTTC
clone size: few; V gene: TRBV28; J gene: TRBJ2-7; D gene: TRBD2; CDR3 protein: CASRTFGGFSYEQYF; CDR3 DNA: TGTGCCAGCAGAACCTTCGGGGGGTTTTCCTACGAGCAGTACTTC
clone size: -; V gene: TRBV10-2; J gene: TRBJ2-7; D gene: -; CDR3 protein: CAARAGAYEQYF; CDR3 DNA: TGCGCCGCTCGCGCAGGGGCCTACGAGCAGTACTTC
clone size: -; V gene: TRBV10-3; J gene: TRBJ1-4; D gene: -; CDR3 protein: CAIGQYNEKLFF; CDR3 DNA: TGTGCCATAGGACAATATAATGAAAAACTGTTTTTT
clone size: many; V gene: TRBV2; J gene: TRBJ2-1; D gene: -; CDR3 protein: CASSASTDEQFF; CDR3 DNA: TGTGCCAGCAGTGCCAGTACGGATGAGCAGTTCTTC
clone size: few; V gene: TRBV10-3; J gene: TRBJ2-5; D gene: TRBD2; CDR3 protein: CAISGWLGGNNQETQYF; CDR3 DNA: TGTGCCATCTCCGGCTGGCTGGGAGGGAACAACCAAGAGACCCAGTACTTC
clone size: -; V gene: TRBV3-1; J gene: TRBJ1-5; D gene: TRBD1; CDR3 protein: CASSQDGRGLGEPQHF; CDR3 DNA: TGTGCCAGCAGCCAAGATGGGAGGGGGCTAGGGGAGCCCCAGCATTTT
clone size: -; V gene: TRBV5-8; J gene: TRBJ2-2; D gene: TRBD1; CDR3 protein: CASSFRTGENTGELFF; CDR3 DNA: TGTGCCAGCAGCTTCCGGACAGGGGAAAACACCGGGGAGCTGTTTTTT
clone size: -; V gene: TRBV11-3; J gene: TRBJ2-1; D gene: -; CDR3 protein: CASSSARYNEQFF; CDR3 DNA: TGTGCCAGCAGCTCAGCGAGGTACAATGAGCAGTTCTTC
clone size: few; V gene: TRBV5-1; J gene: TRBJ1-1; D gene: TRBD1; CDR3 protein: CASSLRTGNIQNTEAFF; CDR3 DNA: TGCGCCAGCAGCTTGCGGACAGGGAACATTCAAAACACTGAAGCTTTCTTT
clone size: -; V gene: TRBV15; J gene: TRBJ1-1; D gene: -; CDR3 protein: CATSRDGEGRNTEAFF; CDR3 DNA: TGTGCCACCAGCAGAGATGGCGAAGGGAGGAACACTGAAGCTTTCTTT
clone size: once; V gene: TRBV20-1; J gene: TRBJ2-2; D gene: TRBD1; CDR3 protein: CSAGTDLNTGELFF; CDR3 DNA: TGCAGTGCTGGGACAGACCTGAACACCGGGGAGCTGTTTTTT
clone size: -; V gene: TRBV27; J gene: TRBJ2-3; D gene: TRBD2; CDR3 protein: CASRLLAARTDTQYF; CDR3 DNA: TGTGCCAGCAGACTACTAGCGGCTCGCACAGATACGCAGTATTTT
clone size: -; V gene: TRBV29-1; J gene: TRBJ2-6; D gene: -; CDR3 protein: CSVEHPTQESSGANVLTF; CDR3 DNA: TGCAGCGTTGAGCACCCCACCCAAGAGTCCTCTGGGGCCAACGTCCTGACTTTC
clone size: few; V gene: TRBV2; J gene: TRBJ2-1; D gene: -; CDR3 protein: CASSGEPAVPSSYNEQFF; CDR3 DNA: TGTGCCAGCAGTGGCGAACCGGCTGTACCGAGCTCCTACAATGAGCAGTTCTTC
clone size: many; V gene: TRBV12-3/TRBV12-4; J gene: TRBJ2-1; D gene: TRBD2; CDR3 protein: CASSYSGRASNEQFF; CDR3 DNA: TGTGCCAGCAGTTATAGCGGGAGGGCCTCCAATGAGCAGTTCTTC
clone size: -; V gene: TRBV20-1; J gene: TRBJ2-1; D gene: -; CDR3 protein: CSARGGYSYNEQFF; CDR3 DNA: TGCAGTGCTAGAGGGGGGTACTCCTACAATGAGCAGTTCTTC
clone size: many; V gene: TRBV7-9; J gene: TRBJ2-7; D gene: TRBD2; CDR3 protein: CASSPLRLADSYEQYF; CDR3 DNA: TGTGCCAGCAGCCCCCTTCGACTAGCGGACTCCTACGAGCAGTACTTC
clone size: few; V gene: TRBV25-1; J gene: TRBJ2-1; D gene: TRBD2; CDR3 protein: CASSEPGGREQFF; CDR3 DNA: TGTGCCAGCAGTGAACCGGGGGGGAGGGAGCAGTTCTTC
clone size: many; V gene: TRBV7-9; J gene: TRBJ2-5; D gene: TRBD2; CDR3 protein: CASSLTSGTSRETQYF; CDR3 DNA: TGTGCCAGCAGCTTAACATCCGGGACTAGCAGGGAGACCCAGTACTTC
clone size: -; V gene: TRBV14; J gene: TRBJ2-3; D gene: TRBD2; CDR3 protein: CASSQVGTRMNTQYF; CDR3 DNA: TGTGCCAGCAGCCAAGTGGGGACTAGGATGAATACGCAGTATTTT